This T cell receptor (beta chain) was sequenced in a study of cytomegalovirus exposure and HLA in healthy donors. About this clone itself: What it binds is not known.

Study-level findings and limits: With later analysis, a missense DCLRE1C variant became linked to TCR beta V- and J-gene trimming.

It was with 60 Vbeta and 13 Jbeta primers that the PCR ran. Here immunoSEQ multiplex PCR was the method, and the copy in TCRdb shows in-frame clones only, minus some. Among 150,000 or so clones listed, approximately 80% were seen once. The receptor was isolated from a man aged 50 to 60 in good health and CMV-seropositive. The sequenced sample consisted of PBMCs.

For the CDR3, the DNA is TGTGCCAGCAGCTTGGATGGGACAATAAGCTCTGGAAACACCATATATTTT. Translating gives CASSLDGTISSGNTIYF. This sequence joins TRBV5-6 and TRBJ1-3, with a possible D match to TRBD1 (6 bases). The CDR3 is 17 residues long. V gave up 0 bases and J gave up 0 bases, with 13 bases separating them. Germline V lookup: CDR1 SGHDT, CDR2 YYEEEE.